One and the same sample provided the 31 T cell receptor beta chains below, sequenced in a study of Ad26.COV2.S vaccination and SARS-CoV-2 variants. The treatment was: roughly 20 received Ad26.COV2.S at low or high dose, single or two shots; several received placebo; per-sample allocation not given. It was on day 63 after the first vaccine or placebo injection that samples were taken. Assay used: immunoSEQ multiplex PCR; TCRdb lists only in-frame clones, some missing. The sample comprises hundreds of thousands of clones, roughly 86% of which are singletons, and approximately 3.3% rests with the top ten. The sample in question was peripheral blood, obtained in a trial of Ad26.COV2.S vaccine versus placebo. These receptors originate from a person aged 18 to 59 who received the Ad26.COV2.S COVID-19 vaccine or a placebo.

Ten or more counts support this clone. This rearrangement joins TRBV29-1 to TRBJ1-3, with a tentative D call TRBD1 (5 bases). Trimming cost V 4 bases and J 2 bases, with 9 bases left between them. Germline V gene lookup returns CDR1 SQVTM and CDR2 ANQGSEA. The CDR3 covers 13 residues. The CDR3 coding sequence is TGCAGCGTTGTTGCCAGGGCTGGAAACACCATATATTTT. Protein sequence: CSVVARAGNTIYF. Variable domain in full (rest from reference TRBV29-1 and TRBJ1-3): SAVISQKPSRDICQRGTSLTIQCQVDSQVTMMFWYRQQPGQSLTLIATANQGSEATYESGFVIDKFPISRPNLTFSTLTVSNMSPEDSSIYLCSVVARAGNTIYFGEGSWLTVV.

The gene calls are TRBV19 and TRBJ2-7, with D hard to call. The V gene lost 3 bases and the J gene lost 2 bases, with 8 bases spanning the gap. CDR1 and CDR2 from the germline V gene are LNHDA and SQIVND (reference sequence). The CDR3 consists of 13 residues. The DNA for the CDR3 is TGTGCCAGTAGTATTGGCGAGACCTACGAGCAGTACTTC. Translating it yields CASSIGETYEQYF. The whole variable domain, remainder taken from reference TRBV19 and TRBJ2-7, is DGGITQSPKYLFRKEGQNVTLSCEQNLNHDAMYWYRQDPGQGLRLIYYSQIVNDFQKGDIAEGYSVSREKKESFPLTVTSAQKNPTAFYLCASSIGETYEQYFGPGTRLTVT.

This chain uses TRBV5-1 with TRBJ1-1; the D gene is possibly TRBD1 (6 bases). V was cut by 0 bases and J by 3 bases, with 9 bases left in between. Germline values: CDR1 SGHRS, CDR2 YFSETQ. The CDR3 loop spans 14 amino acids. As DNA, the CDR3 is TGCGCCAGCAGCTTGGACAGACAGGACACTGAAGCTTTCTTT. It yields the protein CASSLDRQDTEAFF.

The rearrangement uses TRBV3-1 (or the pseudogene TRBV3-2) and TRBJ2-2; TRBD1 agrees at 8 bases. CDR1 is LGHDT and CDR2 is YNNKEL in the germline V gene (reference sequence). The CDR3 contains 16 residues. V lost 1 base and J lost 4; bases outside the gene matches: 5. The CDR3 region has the DNA TGTGCCAGCAGCCAAGGGGCGGACAGGGTCACCGGGGAGCTGTTTTTT. It yields the protein CASSQGADRVTGELFF.

The chain employs TRBV5-1 and TRBJ2-7; a possible D gene is TRBD2 (6 bases). The CDR3 spans 14 residues. Trimming pared 0 bases from V and 3 bases from J, leaving 10 bases between. Germline V gene lookup returns CDR1 SGHRS and CDR2 YFSETQ. The CDR3 nucleotides are TGCGCCAGCAGCTTGGAACTAGCTAGCTACGAGCAGTACTTC. The encoded protein is CASSLELASYEQYF.

Relative to its sample, this clone is large (0.1 to 1%). The chain has TRBV7-6 and TRBJ1-2, with D maybe TRBD1 (6 bases). V was clipped by 0 bases and J by 7 bases, with 15 bases between them. Germline V gene lookup returns CDR1 SGHVS and CDR2 FNYEAQ. The CDR3 loop spans 15 amino acids. The CDR3: CASSLAGVGAVGYTF. The CDR3 DNA reads as TGTGCCAGCAGCTTAGCCGGGGTGGGGGCTGTTGGCTACACCTTC.

In this sample, this clone turned up once. The gene calls are TRBV3-1 (or the pseudogene TRBV3-2) and TRBJ2-3; unclear D gene. V lost 4 bases and J 2 bases, leaving 4 bases between the germline ends. This CDR3 region has 12 residues. From germline, CDR1 is LGHDT and CDR2 YNNKEL (reference sequence). In nucleotides, the CDR3 is TGTGCCAGCAGCCCGAACACAGATACGCAGTATTTT. Amino acid sequence: CASSPNTDTQYF.

The rearrangement uses TRBV14 and TRBJ1-2; D not certain. V dropped 1 base and J dropped 3 bases, with 6 bases sitting between them. Germline values: CDR1 SGHDN, CDR2 FVKESK. The CDR3 totals 13 residues. CDR3 nucleotide sequence: TGTGCCAGCAGCCAAGGGAGTTACTATGGCTACACCTTC. Translation: CASSQGSYYGYTF.

The chain uses TRBV2 and TRBJ2-2; 7 nucleotides align to TRBD2. The CDR3 consists of 15 residues. V dropped 7 bases and J dropped 5; count of bases not matched to a gene: 10. Germline V gene lookup returns CDR1 SNHLY and CDR2 FYNNEI. This chain's CDR3 is CASNLLLASTGELFF. The CDR3 nucleotides read TGTGCCAGCAACCTGCTACTAGCGTCGACCGGGGAGCTGTTTTTT.

The rearrangement uses TRBV10-2 and TRBJ2-7; 10 bases align to TRBD2. Germline CDR1 and CDR2: WSHSY and SAAADI. V trimming: 8 bases; J trimming: 5 bases; junction bases outside the gene matches: 3. The CDR3 loop spans 12 amino acids. CDR3 region: CASRLAGDEQYF. In DNA form, the CDR3 reads TGCGCCAGCCGACTAGCGGGCGACGAGCAGTACTTC.

The chain couples TRBV6-2 or TRBV6-3 to TRBJ1-6; D remains ambiguous. The V gene's germline CDR1 is MNHEY and CDR2 SVGEGT. The CDR3 loop spans 18 amino acids. Trimming left V 2 bases short and J 0 bases short, with 14 bases between. Here the CDR3 DNA reads TGTGCCAGCAGTTACGAGGCGCTATCAAGCTCCTATAATTCACCCCTCCACTTT. Translating gives CASSYEALSSSYNSPLHF.

The V gene is TRBV18, the J gene TRBJ1-1; D might be TRBD1 (6 bases). The germline V and J ends were trimmed by 2 bases and 10 bases, with 17 bases remaining between them. Looked up from germline, CDR1 is KGHSH and CDR2 is LQKENI. The CDR3 is 14 residues long. The CDR3, as DNA: TGTGCCAGCTCACCAACGAGGGAGGGAGGGGGAGCTTTCTTT. It yields the protein CASSPTREGGGAFF. The full variable domain, completed using reference TRBV18 and TRBJ1-1, is NAGVMQNPRHLVRRRGQEARLRCSPMKGHSHVYWYRQLPEEGLKFMVYLQKENIIDESGMPKERFSAEFPKEGPSILRIQQVVRGDSAAYFCASSPTREGGGAFFGQGTRLTVV.

This clone appeared a few times. The chain has TRBV6-5 and TRBJ1-2, with D perhaps matching TRBD1 (6 bases). CDR3 length: 14 residues. Germline V CDR1 and CDR2: MNHEY, SVGAGI. The V gene lost 0 bases and the J gene lost 3 bases, with 8 bases spanning the gap. The CDR3 loop reads CASSYSRQDYGYTF. Written as DNA, the CDR3 is TGTGCCAGCAGTTACTCTCGACAGGACTATGGCTACACCTTC.

This chain links TRBV6-5 with TRBJ2-5, with TRBD1 matching over 8 bases. The CDR3 spans 14 residues. V lost 5 bases and J lost 2; bases outside the gene matches: 4. Germline V gives CDR1 MNHEY, CDR2 SVGAGI. The chain's CDR3 is CASSTRDRQETQYF. The CDR3 DNA sequence: TGTGCCAGCAGTACGAGGGACAGGCAAGAGACCCAGTACTTC.

The rearrangement links TRBV9 to TRBJ2-6; D remains unclear. Deletions cut 7 bases from V and 2 bases from J, with 7 bases between. The CDR3 spans 13 residues. Germline values: CDR1 SGDLS, CDR2 YYNGEE. This CDR3 is CASRRPGANVLTF. CDR3 nucleotides: TGTGCCAGCCGCAGACCTGGGGCCAACGTCCTGACTTTC. The full variable domain, its missing parts supplied by reference TRBV9 and TRBJ2-6, is DSGVTQTPKHLITATGQRVTLRCSPRSGDLSVYWYQQSLDQGLQFLIQYYNGEERAKGNILERFSAQQFPDLHSELNLSSLELGDSALYFCASRRPGANVLTFGAGSRLTVL.

The rearrangement links TRBV4-2 to TRBJ1-2; D gene ambiguous. The CDR3 loop spans 19 amino acids. The ends were cut back, 4 bases at V and 1 base at J, with 25 bases in the middle. Germline assignment: CDR1 LGHNA and CDR2 YNFKEQ. The CDR3: CASSPLSPTIAGRNYGYTF. DNA for the CDR3: TGTGCCAGCAGCCCACTTTCGCCCACCATCGCTGGGCGTAACTATGGCTACACCTTC.

The rearrangement links TRBV2 to TRBJ2-2; TRBD2 aligns across 8 bases. J lost 11 bases, V lost 3 bases, and 17 bases had no gene match. The CDR3 covers 17 residues. The germline gives CDR1 SNHLY, CDR2 FYNNEI. CDR3 region: CASSERWTSPRPGELFF. The CDR3 DNA sequence: TGTGCCAGCAGTGAGAGGTGGACTAGCCCGCGACCGGGTGAGCTGTTTTTT.

V gene TRBV5-8 combines with J gene TRBJ1-6; 7 bases align to TRBD1. Germline-derived CDR1 and CDR2 are SGHTS and YDEGEE. Trimming at V came to 4 bases and at J to 11 bases, leaving 3 bases not matched to a gene. The CDR3 runs to 12 residues. The CDR3 bases are TGTGCCAGCAGCCGGGACAGTGCACCCCTCCACTTT. Protein sequence: CASSRDSAPLHF.

The J gene is TRBJ2-7, the V gene TRBV5-1; the D gene is possibly TRBD1 (5 bases). This CDR3 has 14 amino acids. V was pared by 4 bases and J by 0 bases, with 11 bases between. The V gene's germline CDR1 is SGHRS and CDR2 YFSETQ. CDR3 sequence (DNA): TGCGCCAGCAGCATATTAGGGGTCTCCTACGAGCAGTACTTC. Amino acids: CASSILGVSYEQYF.

The gene calls are TRBV9 and TRBJ1-5; the D gene is possibly TRBD1 (6 bases). Germline CDR1 reads SGDLS; CDR2 reads YYNGEE. The CDR3 spans 15 residues. The germline V and J ends were trimmed by 3 bases and 2 bases, with 12 bases remaining between them. As DNA, the CDR3 is TGTGCCAGCAGCGCCGTGGGGGCGGGCAATCAGCCCCAGCATTTT. This gives the protein CASSAVGAGNQPQHF.

The rearrangement uses TRBV6-5 and TRBJ1-2; the match to TRBD1 covers 7 bases. V lost 5 bases and J lost 10; bases outside the gene matches: 7. In germline, CDR1 is MNHEY, CDR2 SVGAGI. The length of the CDR3 is 12 residues. The CDR3 nucleotides read TGTGCCAGCAGTACAACAGGGGAAATCTACACCTTC. Encoded protein: CASSTTGEIYTF.

This sequence joins TRBV4-1 and TRBJ1-1; D is undetermined. Germline values: CDR1 MGHRA, CDR2 YSYEKL. V gave up 1 base and J gave up 3 bases, with 9 bases separating them. The CDR3 has 14 residues. The CDR3 sequence is CASSQGVGDTEAFF. The CDR3 region has the DNA TGCGCCAGCAGCCAAGGAGTCGGCGACACTGAAGCTTTCTTT.

The V and J genes are TRBV11-3 and TRBJ2-7; 7 nucleotides align to TRBD2. Per germline, CDR1 SGHNT and CDR2 YENEEA. V gave up 2 bases and J gave up 4 bases; unmatched junction bases: 5. CDR3 length: 14 amino acids. The CDR3 coding sequence is TGTGCCAGCAGCTTATGGGTGGGGGGGTACGAGCAGTACTTC. This codes for CASSLWVGGYEQYF.

A single count supports this clone. The CDR3 DNA is TGTGCCAGCAGTCCTTTAGACAGCGGGGATCAGCCCCAGCATTTT. Protein: CASSPLDSGDQPQHF. This chain joins TRBV6-5 and TRBJ1-5, with a possible D match to TRBD1 (5 bases). The V and J ends lost 5 bases and 5 bases respectively, with 16 bases between them. This CDR3 is 15 amino acids long. CDR1 is MNHEY and CDR2 is SVGAGI in the germline V gene.

This clone was found a few times. The chain has TRBV5-1 and TRBJ1-1; 7 nucleotides agree with TRBD1. This CDR3 is built from 15 residues. Unmatched junction bases numbered 4, after V lost 1 base and J lost 1 base. Germline loops: CDR1 SGHRS, CDR2 YFSETQ. CDR3: CASSLSHRGNTEAFF. CDR3 nucleotides: TGCGCCAGCAGCTTGTCCCACAGGGGGAACACTGAAGCTTTCTTT.

This clone came up a few times. The chain links TRBV6-2 or TRBV6-3 to TRBJ2-7; D is unclear. The CDR3 runs 16 residues. The V end lost 5 bases, the J end lost 0 bases, and 17 bases lay between the germline ends. Germline CDR1 MNHEY, CDR2 SVGEGT. The CDR3: CASSPLRTPSSYEQYF. DNA for the CDR3: TGTGCCAGCAGTCCCCTCCGGACGCCTTCCTCCTACGAGCAGTACTTC.

This chain uses TRBV7-3 with TRBJ2-7; 8 nucleotides line up with TRBD1. Germline loops: CDR1 SGHTA, CDR2 FQGTGA. V lost 5 bases, J lost 3 bases, and 9 bases stayed unmatched. This CDR3 contains 15 residues. The CDR3 sequence is CASSQSRGQGYEQYF. The CDR3, as DNA: TGTGCCAGCAGCCAATCCAGGGGGCAAGGCTACGAGCAGTACTTC.

The chain carries TRBV30 and TRBJ2-5, with unresolved D. V lost 0 bases and J lost 2, with 7 bases in between. The V gene's germline CDR1 is GTSNPN and CDR2 SVGIG (reference sequence). The CDR3 covers 13 residues. CDR3 region: CAWSVGRQETQYF. CDR3 coding DNA: TGTGCCTGGAGTGTGGGCAGGCAAGAGACCCAGTACTTC.

The chain recombines TRBV7-3 with TRBJ2-1; TRBD1 matches 10 bases. The CDR3 runs to 12 residues. V gave up 5 bases and J gave up 15 bases; unmatched junction bases: 7. Germline CDR1 SGHTA, CDR2 FQGTGA. The CDR3 DNA reads TGTGCCAGCAGCATATCGGGACAGGGGATGTTCTTC. Translation gives CASSISGQGMFF. Complete variable domain (other parts from reference TRBV7-3 and TRBJ2-1): GAGVSQTPSNKVTEKGKYVELRCDPISGHTALYWYRQSLGQGPEFLIYFQGTGAADDSGLPNDRFFAVRPEGSVSTLKIQRTERGDSAVYLCASSISGQGMFFGPGTRLTVL.

This clone was picked up a small number of times. The chain couples TRBV5-1 to TRBJ2-7, with TRBD1 identical over 8 bases. V was clipped by 1 base and J by 3 bases; unmatched bases: 6. CDR3 length: 15 residues. CDR1 is SGHRS, CDR2 YFSETQ, per germline. The CDR3 loop is CASSLQGQDGYEQYF. The CDR3 DNA reads TGCGCCAGCAGCTTGCAGGGACAGGACGGCTACGAGCAGTACTTC. The variable domain in full, completed from reference TRBV5-1 and TRBJ2-7, reads KAGVTQTPRYLIKTRGQQVTLSCSPISGHRSVSWYQQTPGQGLQFLFEYFSETQRNKGNFPGRFSGRQFSNSRSEMNVSTLELGDSALYLCASSLQGQDGYEQYFGPGTRLTVT.

The V gene is TRBV29-1, the J gene TRBJ1-2, with TRBD1 as a possible D gene (5 bases). The CDR3 runs to 12 residues. Trimming took 3 bases from V and 7 from J, leaving 12 bases between them. Germline loops: CDR1 SQVTM, CDR2 ANQGSEA. CDR3 nucleotides: TGCAGCGTTGATACGGATCAGGGTGGCTACACCTTC. Residues: CSVDTDQGGYTF.